This T cell receptor beta chain originates from a study of CD8+CD57+ T cells in acquired aplastic anemia. About the research overall: Each DNA sample taken from sorted CD4+ and CD8+ cells came to approximately 3.2 ug on average. General study results and limits: Patients showed no significant difference from controls in CD8+ Simpson's diversity. Shared by patients and controls, twenty-nine CD8+ CDR3s were abundant in patients.

Profiles of TCR beta VDJ and CDR3 were generated from a genomic DNA template. TCRdb re-called the reads with MiXCR, one entry per CDR3 protein. The table lists some 200,000 distinct CDR3 sequences, nearly 50% of them singletons. Only patients with CD8+CD57+ cell expansion on flow cytometry were chosen for sequencing. Everyone among the patients had severe acquired aplastic anemia. This clonotype was counted many times. Its antigen is not identified. J was trimmed by 6 bases and V by 6 bases; bases with no gene match: 11. Germline CDR1 ENHRY, CDR2 SYGVKD. The CDR3 runs 14 residues. The V call is TRBV10-3, the J call TRBJ2-7; 7 bases match TRBD2. This sequence was found in a human donor with aplastic anemia. The sequenced sample was sorted CD4+, CD8+, or CD8+CD57+ T cells (not recorded which) from PBMCs. CDR3 loop: CAISEGAGVGEQYF. In DNA form, the CDR3 reads TGTGCCATCAGCGAAGGGGCGGGAGTGGGCGAGCAGTACTTC.